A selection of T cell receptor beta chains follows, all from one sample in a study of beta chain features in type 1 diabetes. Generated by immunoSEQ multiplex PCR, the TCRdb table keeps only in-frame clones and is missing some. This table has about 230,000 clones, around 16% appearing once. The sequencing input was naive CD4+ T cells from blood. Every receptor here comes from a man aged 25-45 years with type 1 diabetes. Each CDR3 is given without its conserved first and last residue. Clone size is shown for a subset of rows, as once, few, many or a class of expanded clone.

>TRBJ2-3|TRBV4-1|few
ASSQAQDRGGTDTQY
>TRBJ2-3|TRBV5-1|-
ASSPLAGGPTDTQY
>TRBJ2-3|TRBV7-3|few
ASSLSLAGTDTQY
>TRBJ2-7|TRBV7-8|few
ASSTQGALQY
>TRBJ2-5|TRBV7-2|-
ASSPRTGQETQY
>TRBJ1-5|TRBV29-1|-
SVEAGVGQPQH
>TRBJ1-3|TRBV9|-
ASSVATRGNTIY
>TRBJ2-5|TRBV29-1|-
SVEDPGIETQY
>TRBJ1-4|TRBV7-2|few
ASSLGGVVSNEKLF
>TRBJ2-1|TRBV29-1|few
SGRKGGNEQF
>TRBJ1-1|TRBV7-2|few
ASSTGRNTEAF
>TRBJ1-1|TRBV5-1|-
ASSLDGGTEAF
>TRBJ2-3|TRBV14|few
ASSRVRTDTQY
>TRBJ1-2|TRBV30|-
AWMPPSAYGYT
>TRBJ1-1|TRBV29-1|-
SVTGSFEAF
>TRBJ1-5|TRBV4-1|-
ASSQGGVFEQPQH
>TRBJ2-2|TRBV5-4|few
ASSDRTETGELF
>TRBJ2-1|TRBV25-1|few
ASGTTSGSVAQF
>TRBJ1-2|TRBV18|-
ASSLRIRVRRGYT
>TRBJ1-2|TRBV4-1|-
ASSQRAPVTANYGYT
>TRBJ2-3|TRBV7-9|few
ASSLQGTSTDTQY
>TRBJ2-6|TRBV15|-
ATSTRRLSGANVLT
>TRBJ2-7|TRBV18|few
ASSPGLGYEQY
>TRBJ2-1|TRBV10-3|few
AIKGKNEQF
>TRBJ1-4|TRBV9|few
ASSVETGGFEKLF
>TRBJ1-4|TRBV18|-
ASRILQATNEKLF
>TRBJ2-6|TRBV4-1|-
ASSQIGAGANVLT
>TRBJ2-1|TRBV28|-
ASTRGHEQF